These 23 T cell receptor beta chains were sequenced from one sample in a study of shared clonotypes between healthy human individuals. Clones were read by immunoSEQ multiplex PCR, and TCRdb kept only the in-frame ones, dropping some. The table lists around 1.9 million clones, just under 95% of them singletons. Naive-designated CD8 cells lacked CD45RO, were positively enriched for CCR7, and omitted terminally differentiated effector memory CD45RA+ cells. Specimen: naive CD8+ T cells from PBMCs. These receptors originate from a man aged 18-30 years in good health. Some clones in this sample may be carry-over from other donors' samples.

The chain uses TRBV4-1 and TRBJ2-3, with 15 nucleotides matching TRBD2. The V gene end was trimmed by 5 bases and the J gene end by 5 bases; junction bases not matched to a gene: 2. The CDR3 is 15 amino acids. Per germline, CDR1 MGHRA and CDR2 YSYEKL. The CDR3 DNA sequence: TGCGCCAGCAGCAGGACTAGCGGGAGGGGAGATACGCAGTATTTT. It translates to CASSRTSGRGDTQYF.

The chain uses TRBV30 and TRBJ1-4; D possibly corresponds to TRBD1 (5 bases). CDR3 length: 16 residues. Per germline, CDR1 GTSNPN and CDR2 SVGIG (reference sequence). V lost 2 bases and J 7 bases, leaving 20 bases between the germline ends. The DNA for the CDR3 is TGTGCCTGGAGTCCTCACGTCGCGCTAAGGGGTGAAAAACTGTTTTTT. Translating it yields CAWSPHVALRGEKLFF. The complete variable domain, with remaining parts taken from reference TRBV30 and TRBJ1-4, reads SQTIHQWPATLVQPVGSPLSLECTVEGTSNPNLYWYRQAAGRGLQLLFYSVGIGQISSEVPQNLSASRPQDRQFILSSKKLLLSDSGFYLCAWSPHVALRGEKLFFGSGTQLSVL.

The CDR3 sequence: CASSLMASGYNEQFF. CDR3 DNA: TGTGCCAGCAGCTTAATGGCTAGCGGCTACAATGAGCAGTTCTTC. The chain carries TRBV7-3 and TRBJ2-1, with 7 bases that match TRBD2. Germline CDR1 reads SGHTA; CDR2 reads FQGTGA. V shed 1 base and J 3 bases; nucleotides not matched to a gene: 3. The CDR3 sequence is 15 residues long.

This clone showed up just once. The rearrangement joins TRBV18 to TRBJ2-7; 11 bases match TRBD2. Losses at the gene ends were 3 bases for V and 5 bases for J; bases not matched to a gene: 9. CDR1 is KGHSH, CDR2 LQKENI, per germline. The CDR3 consists of 16 residues. CDR3 loop: CASSPPVAGGVHEQYF. In DNA, the CDR3 is TGTGCCAGCTCACCTCCGGTAGCGGGAGGGGTCCACGAGCAGTACTTC.

This clone was observed once. The chain uses TRBV9 and TRBJ2-2; 10 positions match TRBD2. The CDR3 is made up of 16 amino acids. With V trimmed by 3 bases and J by 0 bases, 2 bases remained unmatched. The germline V gene encodes CDR1 SGDLS and CDR2 YYNGEE. CDR3: CASSGTSGANTGELFF. The CDR3 DNA reads TGTGCCAGCAGCGGGACTAGCGGAGCGAACACCGGGGAGCTGTTTTTT.

Concerning this clone: Other DNA sequences of this sample code for an identical CDR3. The J gene is TRBJ1-2, the V gene TRBV9; no definite D call. From germline, CDR1 is SGDLS and CDR2 YYNGEE. CDR3 length: 11 residues. V was clipped by 3 bases and J by 0 bases, with 0 bases between them. The CDR3 bases are TGTGCCAGCAGCGCTAACTATGGCTACACCTTC. This encodes CASSANYGYTF. The complete variable domain, with remaining parts taken from reference TRBV9 and TRBJ1-2, reads DSGVTQTPKHLITATGQRVTLRCSPRSGDLSVYWYQQSLDQGLQFLIQYYNGEERAKGNILERFSAQQFPDLHSELNLSSLELGDSALYFCASSANYGYTFGSGTRLTVV.

In regard to this clone: In the same sample, other DNA sequences code for this CDR3. V gene TRBV4-1 combines with J gene TRBJ2-2; the D gene is possibly TRBD2 (5 bases). The CDR3 totals 16 residues. The V and J ends lost 0 bases and 4 bases respectively, with 12 bases between them. Germline CDR1 is MGHRA and CDR2 is YSYEKL. The chain's CDR3 is CASSQDRGLGTGELFF. The CDR3, as DNA: TGCGCCAGCAGCCAAGATCGAGGGTTGGGCACCGGGGAGCTGTTTTTT.

This chain uses TRBV4-3 with TRBJ1-2; 8 bases line up with TRBD1. The V gene's germline CDR1 is LGHNA and CDR2 YSLEER. This CDR3 has 16 residues. After removal of 0 bases from V and 0 bases from J, the junction contained 3 bases not matched to a gene. The CDR3 DNA reads as TGCGCCAGCAGCCAAGATGCGACAGGGGCTAACTATGGCTACACCTTC. It is translated as CASSQDATGANYGYTF.

J is TRBJ2-1 and V is TRBV29-1; TRBD2 matches 13 bases. V shed 6 bases and J 0 bases; nucleotides not matched to a gene: 11. This CDR3 spans 18 amino acids. Germline V CDR1 and CDR2: SQVTM, ANQGSEA. The CDR3 loop reads CSVNTGLAGLSSYNEQFF. In DNA form, the CDR3 reads TGCAGCGTAAATACGGGACTAGCGGGATTAAGCTCCTACAATGAGCAGTTCTTC.

This chain uses TRBV21-1 with TRBJ1-2; the table gives TRBD1 as D, unverified against the DNA. TRBV21-1 is a documented pseudogene. The CDR3 loop spans 16 amino acids. The CDR3 spells CASSSTGGIDNYGYTF. The CDR3, as DNA: TGTGCCAGCAGCTCTACAGGGGGTATTGATAACTATGGCTACACCTTC.

The chain employs TRBV5-4 and TRBJ1-1; 8 bases fit TRBD1. Losses at the gene ends were 5 bases for V and 4 bases for J; bases not matched to a gene: 7. The CDR3 contains 14 residues. From germline, CDR1 is SGHNT and CDR2 YYREEE (reference sequence). In DNA form, the CDR3 reads TGTGCCAGCAGTCTGGACAGGGACGGCACTGAAGCTTTCTTT. Translation: CASSLDRDGTEAFF.

This clone was picked up a small number of times. This chain connects TRBV28 to TRBJ1-2; D is unresolved. Per the germline V gene, CDR1 is MDHEN and CDR2 is SYDVKM. The CDR3 has 12 amino acids. V dropped 6 bases and J dropped 2 bases, with 7 bases sitting between them. CDR3 protein: CASRLGNYGYTF. The CDR3 coding sequence is TGTGCCAGCAGGTTGGGCAACTATGGCTACACCTTC.

In DNA form, the CDR3 reads TGTGCCAGCAGTTTGATAGGCGGCCTCTACGAGCAGTACTTC. Its translation: CASSLIGGLYEQYF. The chain joins TRBV27 to TRBJ2-7, with unresolved D. This CDR3 contains 14 residues. CDR1 MNHEY and CDR2 SMNVEV come from the germline V gene (reference sequence). The ends were cut back, 3 bases at V and 3 bases at J, with 12 bases in the middle.

A note on this clone: Other DNA sequences of this sample code for an identical CDR3. The genes are TRBV27 and TRBJ2-2; TRBD1 is a possible D gene (5 bases). CDR3 size: 15 residues. V lost 2 bases, J lost 2 bases, and 9 bases lay in between. The germline V gene has CDR1 MNHEY and CDR2 SMNVEV (reference sequence). The CDR3 DNA reads TGTGCCAGCAGTTTAAGGCAGGGAAACACCGGGGAGCTGTTTTTT. It is translated as CASSLRQGNTGELFF.

The chain uses TRBV4-2 and TRBJ1-1, with a weak D call TRBD1 (5 bases). Germline V gene data show CDR1 as LGHNA and CDR2 as YNFKEQ. The CDR3 consists of 16 residues. Trimming removed 4 bases from V and 1 base from J, with 16 bases in between. The CDR3 loop is CASSPLSHRQNTEAFF. The DNA of the CDR3 is TGTGCCAGCAGCCCTTTATCCCACAGGCAGAACACTGAAGCTTTCTTT.

This clone was counted only a few times. The J gene is TRBJ1-1, the V gene TRBV5-1; 7 nucleotides match TRBD1. CDR1 SGHRS and CDR2 YFSETQ come from the germline V gene. J lost 6 bases, V lost 6 bases, and 2 bases had no gene match. This CDR3 is built from 11 residues. For the CDR3, the DNA is TGCGCCAGCATCGGGACAGCTGAAGCTTTCTTT. This sequence encodes CASIGTAEAFF.

The chain employs TRBV10-3 and TRBJ2-2; weak D call: TRBD1 (5 bases). The CDR3 runs 15 residues. The germline gives CDR1 ENHRY, CDR2 SYGVKD. The V gene lost 6 bases and the J gene lost 6 bases, with 17 bases spanning the gap. Here the CDR3 DNA reads TGTGCCATCAGCCCGACACCTAAGGGGCCCGGGGAGCTGTTTTTT. Translating gives CAISPTPKGPGELFF.

The rearrangement uses TRBV27 and TRBJ2-7; weak D call: TRBD1 (6 bases). V shed 6 bases and J shed 5 bases, with 14 bases lying between them. CDR3 length: 13 amino acids. Germline V lookup: CDR1 MNHEY, CDR2 SMNVEV (reference sequence). As DNA, the CDR3 is TGTGCCAGCAGGGGGGCAGGGATAAACGAGCAGTACTTC. Its protein is CASRGAGINEQYF.

The chain uses TRBV19 and TRBJ1-2; 10 bases match TRBD1. The J segment lost 6 bases and the V segment lost 7 bases, leaving 14 bases of the junction unmatched. Looked up from germline, CDR1 is LNHDA and CDR2 is SQIVND (reference sequence). This CDR3 comprises 16 residues. CDR3: CASTTYVDRGPDGYTF. The CDR3 DNA is TGTGCCAGTACCACTTATGTTGACAGGGGGCCCGATGGCTACACCTTC.

The chain carries TRBV28 and TRBJ1-3, with 8 positions matching TRBD1. This CDR3 contains 17 residues. V lost 2 bases, J lost 3 bases, and 9 bases stayed unmatched. Germline V CDR1 and CDR2: MDHEN, SYDVKM. The CDR3 sequence: CASSLERQGWGGNTIYF. In DNA, the CDR3 is TGTGCCAGCAGTTTAGAACGACAGGGGTGGGGTGGAAACACCATATATTTT.

The chain joins TRBV5-6 to TRBJ1-2; 8 bases agree with TRBD1. The CDR3 length is 14 residues. Germline V gene sequence: CDR1 SGHDT, CDR2 YYEEEE. V shed 4 bases and J 7 bases; nucleotides not matched to a gene: 9. CDR3 loop: CASSPTGGDGGYTF. CDR3 nucleotides: TGTGCCAGCAGCCCTACAGGGGGGGATGGTGGCTACACCTTC.

The J gene is TRBJ2-7, the V gene TRBV5-1; tentatively, D is TRBD1 or TRBD2 (5 bases each). Germline CDR1 and CDR2: SGHRS and YFSETQ. V shed 5 bases and J shed 4 bases, with 19 bases lying between them. CDR3 length: 15 residues. The CDR3 loop reads CASRRDAGTGYEQYF. In DNA form, the CDR3 reads TGCGCCAGCAGACGAGATGCAGGGACGGGGTACGAGCAGTACTTC.

CDR3 sequence (DNA): TGTGCCAGCAGCGCGGGACAGAACACCGGGGAGCTGTTTTTT. It yields the protein CASSAGQNTGELFF. The chain uses TRBV5-6 and TRBJ2-2; D may be TRBD1 or TRBD2 (6 bases each). Germline V gives CDR1 SGHDT, CDR2 YYEEEE. Trimming left V 4 bases short and J 1 base short, with 8 bases between. The CDR3 is 14 amino acids. Filled out from reference TRBV5-6 and TRBJ2-2, the complete variable domain reads DAGVTQSPTHLIKTRGQQVTLRCSPKSGHDTVSWYQQALGQGPQFIFQYYEEEERQRGNFPDRFSGHQFPNYSSELNVNALLLGDSALYLCASSAGQNTGELFFGEGSRLTVL.